This T cell receptor (beta chain) comes out of a study of chemoradiotherapy in HPV16-positive cancers. Whole-study context: Functional T-cell assays on a couple of HPV16-positive patients' cells defined candidate HPV-specific clones and common TCR motifs.

Trimming removed 3 bases from V and 0 bases from J, with 9 bases in between. The length of the CDR3 is 15 residues. CDR1 and CDR2 (germline): MNHEY, SMNVEV (reference sequence). For this clone: Its specificity is unknown.

The study's findings and limits: Candidate HPV-specific clones and E7-related TCR motifs grew in tumor during treatment. In HPV16-positive patients, HPV-responsive T-cell expansion tracked better recurrence-free survival.

Assay: immunoSEQ multiplex PCR; the TCRdb copy retains only in-frame clones and omits some. The table lists 20,000 or so clones, approximately 86% of them singletons. Samples were taken several times over chemoradiotherapy. This clonotype was sampled from a human donor with HPV-associated anogenital cancer. The chain has TRBV27 and TRBJ1-5, with TRBD1 as a possible D gene (6 bases). The source material was blood, sampled from a patient who underwent chemoradiotherapy. The CDR3 reads CASSLGAASNQPQHF. CDR3 in DNA: TGTGCCAGCAGTTTGGGGGCGGCTAGCAATCAGCCCCAGCATTTT.